Shown below are 12 T cell receptor beta chains from a single sample sequenced in a study of T cell responses to AZD1222 COVID-19 vaccine. Repertoires were generated with immunoSEQ multiplex PCR, while TCRdb's copy carries only in-frame clones and drops some. The sample comprises some 120,000 clones, approximately 85% of which are singletons, and 3.5% to 4.5% rests with the top ten. The sequenced sample was peripheral blood, obtained 28 days after the second AZD1222 dose. All receptors come from an adult who received the AZD1222 COVID-19 vaccine.

The chain recombines TRBV21-1 with TRBJ1-1; the table's D gene call, TRBD1, was not cross checked with the DNA. TRBV21-1 is a pseudogene segment. The CDR3 contains 21 residues. CDR3 loop: CASSKEGGGTGPKPLNTEAFF. In DNA, the CDR3 is TGTGCCAGCAGCAAAGAAGGAGGCGGGACAGGGCCGAAACCCCTGAACACTGAAGCTTTCTTT.

The gene calls are TRBV6-6 and TRBJ2-2; 7 bases line up with TRBD1. After removal of 5 bases from V and 1 base from J, the junction contained 7 bases not matched to a gene. The CDR3 has 16 amino acids. Germline CDR1 reads MNHNY; CDR2 reads SVGAGI (reference sequence). The CDR3 spells CASSARDSGNTGELFF. The CDR3 bases are TGTGCCAGCAGTGCCCGGGACAGCGGGAACACCGGGGAGCTGTTTTTT.

The J gene is TRBJ2-7, the V gene TRBV7-9; TRBD2 might be the D (6 bases). Germline assignment: CDR1 SEHNR and CDR2 FQNEAQ (reference sequence). CDR3 size: 13 residues. The germline V and J ends were trimmed by 6 bases and 6 bases, with 15 bases remaining between them. As DNA, the CDR3 is TGTGCCAGCAGAGCCGAAGGGAGGCTCGAGCAGTACTTC. It codes for CASRAEGRLEQYF. Looking up the rest from reference TRBV7-9 and TRBJ2-7 gives the full variable domain: DTGVSQNPRHKITKRGQNVTFRCDPISEHNRLYWYRQTLGQGPEFLTYFQNEAQLEKSRLLSDRFSAERPKGSFSTLEIQRTEQGDSAMYLCASRAEGRLEQYFGPGTRLTVT.

The chain employs TRBV3-1 (or the pseudogene TRBV3-2) and TRBJ2-6, with 10 bases aligning to TRBD1. Germline CDR1 and CDR2: LGHDT and YNNKEL (reference sequence). The junction had 12 bases not matched to a gene; V was cut back by 2 bases and J by 2 bases. This CDR3 is 20 amino acids long. CDR3 residues: CASSQLQAGQGTPGANVLTF. As DNA, the CDR3 is TGTGCCAGCAGCCAACTTCAGGCGGGACAGGGGACTCCTGGGGCCAACGTCCTGACTTTC.

The V and J genes are TRBV7-8 and TRBJ1-5, with 7 positions matching TRBD1. Germline V gene data show CDR1 as SGHVS and CDR2 as FQNEAQ. CDR3 length: 20 amino acids. Trimming at V came to 0 bases and at J to 3 bases, leaving 17 bases not matched to a gene. DNA for the CDR3: TGTGCCAGCAGCTTAGCGGTGGACAGGCCTGGGTTGAGCGACAATCAGCCCCAGCATTTT. It is translated as CASSLAVDRPGLSDNQPQHF.

The gene calls are TRBV5-1 and TRBJ2-5, with D perhaps matching TRBD2 (5 bases). V gave up 4 bases and J gave up 5 bases, with 18 bases separating them. Germline V gives CDR1 SGHRS, CDR2 YFSETQ. The CDR3 totals 15 residues. CDR3 loop: CASSLRVGAGETQYF. CDR3 DNA sequence: TGCGCCAGCAGCCTCCGGGTGGGAGCTGGGGAGACCCAGTACTTC. Based on the CDR3 plus reference TRBV5-1 and TRBJ2-5, the full variable domain is KAGVTQTPRYLIKTRGQQVTLSCSPISGHRSVSWYQQTPGQGLQFLFEYFSETQRNKGNFPGRFSGRQFSNSRSEMNVSTLELGDSALYLCASSLRVGAGETQYFGPGTRLLVL.

The sample holds one count of this clone. The V and J genes are TRBV3-1 (or the pseudogene TRBV3-2) and TRBJ1-1; D is unclear. V gave up 0 bases and J gave up 5 bases, with 10 bases separating them. The CDR3 is 14 residues long. Germline lookup yields CDR1 LGHDT and CDR2 YNNKEL (reference sequence). The CDR3 DNA reads as TGTGCCAGCAGCCAAGAATGGTGGGCTACTGAAGCTTTCTTT. Translation: CASSQEWWATEAFF.

The V and J genes are TRBV6-2 or TRBV6-3 and TRBJ1-1, with 7 positions matching TRBD1. V shed 0 bases, J shed 1 base, and the junction held 8 bases outside the gene matches. This CDR3 is 17 amino acids long. Germline V gene data show CDR1 as MNHEY and CDR2 as SVGEGT. The CDR3 coding sequence is TGTGCCAGCAGTTACTCGACAGGGAGCGTGGGGAACACTGAAGCTTTCTTT. Encoded protein: CASSYSTGSVGNTEAFF.

The rearrangement joins TRBV7-9 to TRBJ2-3; 7 nucleotides line up with TRBD2. The V gene's germline CDR1 is SEHNR and CDR2 FQNEAQ (reference sequence). V shed 5 bases, J shed 1 base, and the junction held 9 bases outside the gene matches. The CDR3 runs 16 residues. CDR3 amino acids: CASSPGTLAGTDTQYF. As DNA, the CDR3 is TGTGCCAGCAGCCCCGGCACTCTAGCGGGCACAGATACGCAGTATTTT.

The J gene is TRBJ2-7, the V gene TRBV11-3; 8 nucleotides align to TRBD2. Germline V CDR1 and CDR2: SGHNT, YENEEA. CDR3 length: 14 residues. After removal of 2 bases from V and 4 bases from J, the junction contained 4 bases not matched to a gene. CDR3 coding DNA: TGTGCCAGCAGCTTAAGCGGGGGTGTGTACGAGCAGTACTTC. Amino acids: CASSLSGGVYEQYF.

The V gene is TRBV6-2 or TRBV6-3, the J gene TRBJ1-4; D gene unclear. There are 16 residues in the CDR3. Trimming took off 2 bases at V and 3 bases at J, with 13 bases between the two ends. Germline loops: CDR1 MNHEY, CDR2 SVGEGT. CDR3: CASSYGPFRANEKLFF. Written as DNA, the CDR3 is TGTGCCAGCAGTTACGGACCTTTTAGGGCTAATGAAAAACTGTTTTTT.

This chain joins TRBV6-5 and TRBJ2-7, with 8 bases fitting TRBD1. Per the germline V gene, CDR1 is MNHEY and CDR2 is SVGAGI. The V gene end was trimmed by 0 bases and the J gene end by 5 bases; junction bases not matched to a gene: 6. The CDR3 totals 15 residues. For the CDR3, the DNA is TGTGCCAGCAGTTACTCGGGACAGGAAATAGACGAGCAGTACTTC. Translation gives CASSYSGQEIDEQYF.